What follows are 14 T cell receptor beta chains derived from one specimen sequenced in a study of breast tumors, draining lymph nodes, adjacent tissues. Breast cancer patients provided tissue from their axillary draining lymph nodes. TCRdb used MiXCR to reprocess the multiplex PCR reads, holding one entry per CDR3 protein. This table holds hundreds of thousands of distinct CDR3 sequences, 32% found once. Sequencing was done on a sample of axillary lymph node tissue. Every receptor here comes from a female donor with breast cancer. Some clones in this sample may be carry-over from other donors' samples.

About this clonotype: This may arise from a read error, as a much more abundant clone is one base away. J is TRBJ1-5 and V is TRBV28, with D possibly matching TRBD1 (6 bases). V lost 6 bases to trimming and J lost 1 base, with 16 bases between them. The CDR3 is made up of 16 amino acids. CDR1 is MDHEN, CDR2 SYDVKM, per germline. The CDR3 bases are TGTGCCAGCAGCGTGGCAGGGGCGGAGAGCAATCAGCCCCAGCATTTT. Residues: CASSVAGAESNQPQHF.

This chain uses TRBV20-1 with TRBJ2-1; 13 bases fit TRBD2. V gave up 5 bases and J gave up 1 base; unmatched junction bases: 5. CDR1 DFQATT and CDR2 SNEGSKA come from the germline V gene (reference sequence). CDR3 length equals 16 residues. CDR3 residues: CSASQTSGRSYNEQFF. The CDR3 bases are TGCAGTGCTTCTCAGACTAGCGGGAGGTCCTACAATGAGCAGTTCTTC.

Remarks on this clonotype: The junction does not match germline at one end; this may be a read error. V usage is TRBV19 and J usage is TRBJ2-1, with 8 bases that match TRBD2. CDR1 is LNHDA and CDR2 is SQIVND in the germline V gene (reference sequence). This CDR3 comprises 14 residues. This CDR3 is CASSPGLDSNEEFF. The DNA of the CDR3 is TGTGCCAGTAGCCCGGGACTAGATTCGAATGAGGAGTTCTTC.

The chain carries TRBV2 and TRBJ2-1; D is perhaps TRBD1 (6 bases). The length of the CDR3 is 16 residues. Germline assignment: CDR1 SNHLY and CDR2 FYNNEI. V was cut by 5 bases and J by 14 bases, with 28 bases left in between. The CDR3, as DNA: TGTGCCAGCAGTAACCGGGACACCTTCTCCTACAATGGGAAGTTCTTC. This codes for CASSNRDTFSYNGKFF. Full variable domain (missing parts from reference TRBV2 and TRBJ2-1): EPEVTQTPSHQVTQMGQEVILRCVPISNHLYFYWYRQILGQKVEFLVSFYNNEISEKSEIFDDQFSVERPDGSNFTLKIRSTKLEDSAMYFCASSNRDTFSYNGKFFGPGTRLTVL.

At least ten counts were recorded for this clonotype. The rearrangement joins TRBV7-2 to TRBJ2-3, with no clear D. The CDR3 extends over 12 amino acids. Germline V gene lookup returns CDR1 SGHTA and CDR2 FQGNSA. With 0 bases removed from V and 10 bases from J, the gap between germline ends came to 8 bases. DNA for the CDR3: TGTGCCAGCAGCTTAGCGCTCGGGTCGCAGTATTTT. Translation gives CASSLALGSQYF.

Ten or more counts support this clonotype. The rearrangement links TRBV19 to TRBJ1-5; no clear D gene. CDR1 and CDR2 (germline): LNHDA, SQIVND (reference sequence). This CDR3 comprises 15 residues. Trimming took off 6 bases at V and 3 bases at J, with 15 bases between the two ends. This CDR3 reads CASSPPRRTNQPQHF. The CDR3 DNA reads as TGTGCCAGTAGCCCCCCGCGCAGGACCAATCAGCCCCAGCATTTT.

As concerns this clonotype: A much larger clone lies a single base off, so this may be a read error. The genes are TRBV6-4 and TRBJ2-1, with D possibly matching TRBD2 (6 bases). CDR3 length: 14 residues. V lost 5 bases, J lost 5 bases, and 13 bases lay in between. Germline CDR1 is MRHNA and CDR2 is SNTAGT. CDR3 in amino acids: CASSRGRWDNEQFF. The CDR3, as DNA: TGTGCCAGCAGTCGAGGGAGGTGGGACAATGAGCAGTTCTTC.

This clonotype has just a few counts. A read error may be the cause here, since a much bigger clone is one base away. The chain employs TRBV20-1 and TRBJ2-1, with TRBD1 matching 7 bases. The V gene's germline CDR1 is DFQATT and CDR2 SNEGSKA (reference sequence). Trimming took 4 bases from V and 9 from J; bases not matched to a gene: 12. The CDR3 contains 14 residues. DNA for the CDR3: TGCAGTGCTACCAAACGGACAGGAATCACTGAGCAGTTCTTC. This encodes CSATKRTGITEQFF.

There are many counts of this clonotype. The rearrangement uses TRBV7-9 and TRBJ1-4; TRBD1 is a possible D gene (5 bases). Germline V lookup: CDR1 SEHNR, CDR2 FQNEAQ (reference sequence). The CDR3 sequence is 14 residues long. Trimming left V 1 base short and J 8 bases short, with 11 bases between. CDR3 amino acids: CASSLVGEREKLFF. CDR3 in DNA: TGTGCCAGCAGCTTAGTAGGGGAGAGGGAAAAACTGTTTTTT.

As concerns this clonotype: Since a much larger clone is just one base distant, this may be a read error. This chain joins TRBV9 and TRBJ2-1; D might be TRBD2 (5 bases). Germline values: CDR1 SGDLS, CDR2 YYNGEE. The CDR3 has 14 residues. The CDR3 reads CASSGRGSGNEQSF. In DNA, the CDR3 is TGTGCCAGCAGCGGTAGAGGGTCTGGCAATGAGCAGTCCTTC.

This clonotype was recorded many times. This chain links TRBV4-1 with TRBJ1-2, with a weak D call TRBD1 (6 bases). CDR1 is MGHRA, CDR2 YSYEKL, per germline. Trimming removed 8 bases at V and 4 bases at J, with 23 bases between. The CDR3 totals 16 residues. The CDR3 DNA is TGCGCCAGCTCCTCCGTGACACAGGGTACTGGCTATGGCTACACCTTC. Translated, it gives CASSSVTQGTGYGYTF.

The rearrangement links TRBV24-1 to TRBJ2-3; 9 bases align to TRBD2. V was pared by 7 bases and J by 1 base, with 2 bases of the junction left unmatched. Looked up from germline, CDR1 is KGHDR and CDR2 is SFDVKD. The CDR3 length is 14 residues. This chain's CDR3 is CATSKREGTDTQYF. DNA of the CDR3: TGTGCCACCAGCAAGCGGGAGGGCACAGATACGCAGTATTTT.

In this sample, this clonotype turned up many times. At one end, the junction sequence differs from germline, possibly due to a read error. The chain employs TRBV2 and TRBJ2-1, with D possibly TRBD2 on 5 matching bases. CDR1 and CDR2 from the germline V gene are SNHLY and FYNNEI. This CDR3 has 9 residues. The CDR3: CASSERRVF. CDR3 nucleotide sequence: TGTGCCAGCAGTGAAAGGCGGGTCTTC.

Points on this clonotype: One junction end disagrees with the germline gene, perhaps due to a read error. CDR3 coding DNA: TGTGCCAGCTCCACGGGTTTAGCGGCCCCCTACGGGCAGTACTTC. Encoded protein: CASSTGLAAPYGQYF. V usage is TRBV7-9 and J usage is TRBJ2-7; perhaps TRBD2 as D (6 bases). From germline, CDR1 is SEHNR and CDR2 FQNEAQ (reference sequence). This CDR3 has 15 amino acids.